The rows below give T cell receptor beta chains drawn from one sample of a study of identical twins. One entry per CDR3 protein results from TCRdb running MiXCR on the 5' RACE reads. This table has some 630,000 distinct CDR3 sequences, roughly 7.2% appearing once. These sequences were also reported in another study, on yellow fever vaccine responses in identical twins.

Sequencing used PBMCs. The receptors were sampled from a woman aged 18-29 years in good health. The CDR3 runs from the conserved cysteine through the conserved F or W. The D gene is left open where the match is weak. Size is omitted from some rows. Given values are once, few, many or a class for expanded clones.

D gene: TRBD2; V gene: TRBV7-9; J gene: TRBJ2-5; CDR3 length: 16; clone size: -; CDR3 DNA: TGTGCCAGCAGCTTAGTACTAGCGGGTCCCCAAGAGACCCAGTACTTC; CDR3 protein: CASSLVLAGPQETQYF
D gene: -; V gene: TRBV3-1; J gene: TRBJ1-4; CDR3 length: 11; clone size: many; CDR3 DNA: TGTGCCAGCAGCCAAGGTGAAAAACTGTTTTTT; CDR3 protein: CASSQGEKLFF
D gene: TRBD1; V gene: TRBV3-1; J gene: TRBJ2-7; CDR3 length: 16; clone size: few; CDR3 DNA: TGTGCCAGCAGCCAAAATCCGGGACAGGGCGGCTACGAGCAGTACTTC; CDR3 protein: CASSQNPGQGGYEQYF
D gene: -; V gene: TRBV12-3/TRBV12-4; J gene: TRBJ1-3; CDR3 length: 18; clone size: -; CDR3 DNA: TGTACCTTCAGTTTTTCTGTTCCCAGGCCTAGCTCTGGAAACACCATATATTTT; CDR3 protein: CTFSFSVPRPSSGNTIYF
D gene: TRBD2; V gene: TRBV28; J gene: TRBJ2-7; CDR3 length: 15; clone size: few; CDR3 DNA: TGTGCCAGCACACGGGGACTAGCGGAGGACTACGAGCAGTACTTC; CDR3 protein: CASTRGLAEDYEQYF
D gene: TRBD1; V gene: TRBV28; J gene: TRBJ1-1; CDR3 length: 15; clone size: few; CDR3 DNA: TGTGCCAGCAGGGGTAACAGGGGATTGAACACTGAAGCTTTCTTT; CDR3 protein: CASRGNRGLNTEAFF
D gene: -; V gene: TRBV12-3/TRBV12-4; J gene: TRBJ1-5; CDR3 length: 15; clone size: few; CDR3 DNA: TGTGCCAGCGTAACCACTGGACAGCACAATCAGCCCCAGCATTTT; CDR3 protein: CASVTTGQHNQPQHF
D gene: -; V gene: TRBV7-9; J gene: TRBJ2-1; CDR3 length: 17; clone size: few; CDR3 DNA: TGTGCCAGCAGCTTACGCGGAGGGAGCTTCTCCTACAATGAGCAGTTCTTC; CDR3 protein: CASSLRGGSFSYNEQFF
D gene: TRBD1; V gene: TRBV15; J gene: TRBJ1-5; CDR3 length: 14; clone size: many; CDR3 DNA: TGTGCCACGGGGACAGGGAACTCCAATCAGCCCCAGCATTTT; CDR3 protein: CATGTGNSNQPQHF
D gene: -; V gene: TRBV5-1; J gene: TRBJ2-7; CDR3 length: 14; clone size: many; CDR3 DNA: TGCGCCAGCAGCGGGGACTCCACGAACTACGAGCAGTACTTC; CDR3 protein: CASSGDSTNYEQYF
D gene: TRBD2; V gene: TRBV10-3; J gene: TRBJ2-1; CDR3 length: 17; clone size: -; CDR3 DNA: TGTGCCATCAGTGAGTGGTCTCGGGGGGGCGTCTACAATGAGCAGTTCTTC; CDR3 protein: CAISEWSRGGVYNEQFF